These T cell receptor beta chains were read from a single sample in a study of OX40 agonist ivuxolimab in advanced cancers. The method was immunoSEQ multiplex PCR; TCRdb's version includes in-frame clones alone and lacks a portion of them. The table includes 70,000 to 90,000 clones, approximately 84% detected once. The sequencing here drew on CD4+ or CD8+ T cells sorted from blood, taken in a trial of the OX40 agonist ivuxolimab. The receptor source for this set is an adult with an advanced solid tumor such as melanoma, head and neck, liver or kidney cancer. CDR3s include the opening cysteine and the closing phenylalanine or tryptophan. The D gene is left open where the match is weak. Clone size is stated in some rows and not others, as once, few, many or a class when expanded.

TRBJ1-3 | TRBV7-9 | few | NA | TGTGCCAGCAGCCCGCACGGAAACACCATATATTTT | CASSPHGNTIYF
TRBJ1-2 | TRBV7-2 | once | TRBD1 | TGTGCCAGCAGCGACCGGGACAGGGACTATGGCTACACCTTC | CASSDRDRDYGYTF
TRBJ1-1 | TRBV5-1 | NA | NA | TGCGCCAGCATGCTTGAGATGAACACTGAAGCTTTCTTT | CASMLEMNTEAFF
TRBJ1-1 | TRBV28 | NA | NA | TGTGCCAGCAAGACGGGGGCAGGCACTGAAGCTTTCTTT | CASKTGAGTEAFF
TRBJ2-7 | TRBV19 | NA | NA | TGTGCCAGTAGTATAGTAGCGTTTCCCTACGAGCAGTACTTC | CASSIVAFPYEQYF
TRBJ1-2 | TRBV19 | NA | NA | TGTGCCAGTACCTCGACAGTCTACACACTTAACTATGGCTACACCTTC | CASTSTVYTLNYGYTF
TRBJ2-7 | TRBV7-2 | NA | NA | TGTGCCAGCAGGCCCTCTAGGGACCTCTACGAGCAGTACTTC | CASRPSRDLYEQYF
TRBJ2-5 | TRBV7-2 | NA | NA | TGTGCCAGCAGCCGATTCTGGGGGACTGAAGAGACCCAGTACTTC | CASSRFWGTEETQYF
TRBJ1-5 | TRBV4-2 | NA | NA | TGTGCCAGCAGCCAAGATTGGGGCAGAGGTCAGCCCCAGCATTTT | CASSQDWGRGQPQHF
TRBJ1-5 | TRBV27 | NA | NA | TGTGCCAGCAGTTCACAGAGATGGTCGGGCAATCAGCCCCAGCATTTT | CASSSQRWSGNQPQHF
TRBJ1-2 | TRBV7-2 | NA | NA | TGTGCCAGCAGCCTCCGGGACGTCGATGGCTACACCTTC | CASSLRDVDGYTF
TRBJ2-7 | TRBV7-2 | NA | NA | TGTGCCAGCAGCTTAGCGGATAGGTTAAAGCAGTACTTC | CASSLADRLKQYF
TRBJ1-5 | TRBV29-1 | NA | NA | TGCAGCGTTTCACCGGGCTACAATCAGCCCCAGCATTTT | CSVSPGYNQPQHF
TRBJ1-6 | TRBV30 | NA | NA | TGTGCCTGGAGGGACGGGCTAGGGACACCCCTCCACTTT | CAWRDGLGTPLHF
TRBJ2-3 | TRBV19 | NA | TRBD2 | TGTGCCAGTAGTACCTGGACTAGCCCAGACACAGATACGCAGTATTTT | CASSTWTSPDTDTQYF